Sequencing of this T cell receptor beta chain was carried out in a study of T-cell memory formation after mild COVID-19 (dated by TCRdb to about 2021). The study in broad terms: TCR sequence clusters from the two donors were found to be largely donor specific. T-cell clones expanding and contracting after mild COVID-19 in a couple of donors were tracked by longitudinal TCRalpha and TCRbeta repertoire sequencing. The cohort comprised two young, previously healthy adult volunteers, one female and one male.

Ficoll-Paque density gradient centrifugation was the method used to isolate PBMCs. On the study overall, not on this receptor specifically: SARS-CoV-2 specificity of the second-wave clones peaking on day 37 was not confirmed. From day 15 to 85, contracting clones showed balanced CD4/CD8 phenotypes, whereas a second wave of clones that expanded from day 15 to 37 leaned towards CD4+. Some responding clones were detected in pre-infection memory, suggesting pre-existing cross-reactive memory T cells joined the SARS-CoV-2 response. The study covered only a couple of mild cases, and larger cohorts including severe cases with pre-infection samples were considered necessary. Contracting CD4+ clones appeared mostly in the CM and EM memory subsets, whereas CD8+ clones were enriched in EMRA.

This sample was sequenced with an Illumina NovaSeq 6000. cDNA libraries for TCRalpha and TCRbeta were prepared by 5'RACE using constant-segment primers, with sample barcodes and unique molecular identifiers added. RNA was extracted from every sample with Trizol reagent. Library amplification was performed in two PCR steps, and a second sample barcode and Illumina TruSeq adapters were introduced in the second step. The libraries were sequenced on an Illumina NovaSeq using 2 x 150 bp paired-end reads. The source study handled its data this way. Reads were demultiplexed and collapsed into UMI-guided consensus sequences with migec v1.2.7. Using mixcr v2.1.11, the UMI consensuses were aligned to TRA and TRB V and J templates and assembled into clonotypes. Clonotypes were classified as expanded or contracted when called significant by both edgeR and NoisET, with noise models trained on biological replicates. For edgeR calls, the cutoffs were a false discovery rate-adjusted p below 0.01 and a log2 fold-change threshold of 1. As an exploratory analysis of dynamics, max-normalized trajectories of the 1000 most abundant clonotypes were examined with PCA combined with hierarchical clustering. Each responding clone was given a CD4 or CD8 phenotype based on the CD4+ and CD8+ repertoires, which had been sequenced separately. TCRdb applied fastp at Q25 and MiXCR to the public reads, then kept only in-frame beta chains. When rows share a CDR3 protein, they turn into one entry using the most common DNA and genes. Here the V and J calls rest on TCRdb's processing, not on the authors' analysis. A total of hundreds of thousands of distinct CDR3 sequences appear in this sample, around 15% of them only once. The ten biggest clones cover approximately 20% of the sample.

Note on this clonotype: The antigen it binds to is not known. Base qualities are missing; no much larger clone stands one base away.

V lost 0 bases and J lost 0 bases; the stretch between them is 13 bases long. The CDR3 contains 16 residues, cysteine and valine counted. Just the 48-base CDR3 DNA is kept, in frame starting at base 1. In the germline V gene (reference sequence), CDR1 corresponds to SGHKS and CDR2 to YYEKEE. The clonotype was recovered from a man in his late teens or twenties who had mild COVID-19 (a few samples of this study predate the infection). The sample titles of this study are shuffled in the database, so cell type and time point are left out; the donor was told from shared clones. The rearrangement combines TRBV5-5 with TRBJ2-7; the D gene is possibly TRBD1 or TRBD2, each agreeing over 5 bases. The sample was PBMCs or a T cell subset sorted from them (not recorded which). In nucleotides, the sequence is TGTGCCAGCAGCTTGGACAGGAGGTTTTTCTCCTACGAGCAGTACGTC. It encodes CASSLDRRFFSYEQYV.